This T cell receptor (beta chain) was found in a study of graft-versus-host responses after intestinal transplantation. Background on the study: Each transplant was multivisceral, liver-intestinal, or isolated intestinal. Once they had received anti-thymocyte globulin induction, all recipients took tacrolimus and steroids for about three years. Study outcomes and limitations: GvH clones were found in recipient marrow; some appeared first in ileum or blood. Early post-transplant HvG declines were associated with peak circulating GvH clone levels.

Remarks on this clone: Its antigen is as yet unknown.

CDR3 size: 14 residues. The V and J ends lost 1 base and 9 bases, in that order; junction bases with no gene match: 5. Germline lookup yields CDR1 SQVTM and CDR2 ANQGSEA. TCRdb keeps only in-frame clones here, not all; method: immunoSEQ multiplex PCR. The sample consists of some 23,000 clones, about four fifths of them appearing once. The sample consisted of unstimulated CD8+ T cells sorted from spleen or lymph node cells, taken before transplant. The receptor's source is a human donor who was the organ donor for an intestinal transplant. The chain couples TRBV29-1 to TRBJ2-1, with TRBD2 matching 11 bases. The CDR3 DNA reads as TGCAGCGTTGAAGTTAGCGGGGGGGCTGGTGAGCAGTTCTTC. Encoded protein: CSVEVSGGAGEQFF.